This record looks at one TCR beta chain sequence and its context. Its antigen remains unidentified. TCR cDNA was made by 5'RACE template switching, adding a universal primer site and UMIs. TCRdb reanalysed the 5' RACE reads using MiXCR and keeps one entry per CDR3 protein. The repertoire includes some 560,000 distinct CDR3 sequences, roughly 21% of them detected once, and roughly an eighth sits in the top ten. There are 14 residues in the CDR3. Trimming left V 11 bases short and J 6 bases short, with 19 bases between. The germline gives CDR1 SGHVS, CDR2 FQNEAQ. This entry is derived from a study of T cells after yellow fever vaccination. Turning to the study itself: Libraries from low-cell-number fractions were prepared with the SMART-Seq v4 Ultra Low Input RNA kit. Study-wide results and limits: Some clonotypes, a small share, were shared between CD4 and CD8 compartments.

The TCR originated in a man aged 25-40 years who received the YFV17D yellow fever vaccine. The chain is built from TRBV7-8 and TRBJ2-2; D remains ambiguous. Sequenced here: PBMCs, sampled 15 days after the yellow fever booster vaccination. CDR3 in DNA: TGTGCCTCCTCCCCCCACCAAGGGTCCGGGGAGCTGTTTTTT. Translating it yields CASSPHQGSGELFF.